This T cell receptor (beta chain) comes out of a study of blood T cell repertoires in COVID-19. The overall study: COVID-19 samples from acute and convalescent phases originated in the United States, Italy and Spain. The analysed material was cDNA or gDNA that came from T cells, B-cell-depleted T cells, or PBMCs.

Germline V CDR1 and CDR2: MNHEY, SVGAGI. This CDR3 comprises 13 residues. V was cut by 6 bases and J by 2 bases, with 9 bases left in between. Study processing details: Estimated nucleated cell counts came from reference gene primer amplification. Measured with immunoSEQ multiplex PCR; TCRdb has only the in-frame clones, and not every one. The V and J calls and the clone size are those of that table, but D and trimming were determined from the DNA. This table holds 45,000 to 50,000 clones, around 90% found once. This chain joins TRBV6-5 and TRBJ2-3; D is undetermined. This TCR was sampled from a man between 45 and 60 years old with active COVID-19. Input material: peripheral blood. Written as DNA, the CDR3 is TGTGCCAGCAGCCGGAGCACCACAGATACGCAGTATTTT. Translating gives CASSRSTTDTQYF.